A selection of T cell receptor beta chains follows, all from one sample in a study of CD8+ T cells in alopecia areata. Clones were read by immunoSEQ multiplex PCR, and TCRdb kept only the in-frame ones, dropping some. The sample lists 180,000 or so clones; about 51% were seen once. The source material was CD8+ T cells sorted from blood, sampled at approximately week 51, from a patient treated with tofacitinib. Every receptor here comes from a human donor with alopecia areata. CDR3s include the opening cysteine and the closing phenylalanine or tryptophan. The order of the fields is CDR3 DNA, CDR3 protein, V gene, CDR3 length, D gene, J gene, clone size. A D gene is named only where the DNA matches it firmly. The size of a clone is reported for some rows only, either as once, few or many, or as a class for expanded clones.

TGTGCCAGCAGCCCGCGGACAGGGGGCCCAGAGACCCAGTACTTC,CASSPRTGGPETQYF,TRBV7-2,15,TRBD1,TRBJ2-5,NA
TGTGCCAGCAGCCTCCGGAGGGGATCCTACAATGAGCAGTTCTTC,CASSLRRGSYNEQFF,TRBV11-3,15,NA,TRBJ2-1,NA
TGTGCCAGCAGCTTATCTGGTCAGGGACGGGATTCACCCCTCCACTTT,CASSLSGQGRDSPLHF,TRBV13,16,NA,TRBJ1-6,NA
TGTGCCAGCAGTTTCTCAGGGTTCTATGGCTACACCTTC,CASSFSGFYGYTF,TRBV6-5,13,NA,TRBJ1-2,NA
TGTGCCAGCAGTTTTACAGGGTTAAACAATGAGCAGTTCTTC,CASSFTGLNNEQFF,TRBV27,14,NA,TRBJ2-1,NA
TGCGCCAGCAGCCATTACTCCCGGAAAGCTTTCTTT,CASSHYSRKAFF,TRBV4-1,12,NA,TRBJ1-1,NA
TGCGCCAGCAGCTTGGGTCTCTCCACCCACACCGGGGAGCTGTTTTTT,CASSLGLSTHTGELFF,TRBV5-1,16,NA,TRBJ2-2,NA
TGTGCCAGCAGCTTAGAAATCGCGGGCGTTGGCGGCTACACCTTC,CASSLEIAGVGGYTF,TRBV11-2,15,NA,TRBJ1-2,NA
TGTGCCAGCAGTGGTGGACAGGGGTTAACTGAAGCTTTCTTT,CASSGGQGLTEAFF,TRBV2,14,TRBD1,TRBJ1-1,few
TGTGCCAGCAGCTTAGGGGACAGGGGCTCCTACGAGCAGTACTTC,CASSLGDRGSYEQYF,TRBV7-9,15,TRBD1,TRBJ2-7,NA
TGTGCCAGCACCCCTACACAGGGGCCTGGGGAGCTGTTTTTT,CASTPTQGPGELFF,TRBV11-2,14,TRBD1,TRBJ2-2,NA
TGTGCCAGCAGTTCCTCCGTAGCGGGGGTTAGGAATGAGCAGTTCTTC,CASSSSVAGVRNEQFF,TRBV11-2,16,TRBD2,TRBJ2-1,few
TGCGCCAGCAGCTTGGAGGGCAGAAACTACGAGCAGTACTTC,CASSLEGRNYEQYF,TRBV5-1,14,NA,TRBJ2-7,few
TGTGCCAGCAGCCGGTCAAGAAATGAAGCTTTCTTT,CASSRSRNEAFF,TRBV14,12,NA,TRBJ1-1,NA
TGTGCCAGCAGTTTTGGCAAAGGGACAGGGAACACCGGGGAGCTGTTTTTT,CASSFGKGTGNTGELFF,TRBV27,17,TRBD1,TRBJ2-2,NA
TGTGCCAGTCACCGAAGGGGGACGGACGGGGAGCTGTTTTTT,CASHRRGTDGELFF,TRBV27,14,NA,TRBJ2-2,NA
TGCGCCAGCAGCTTGCTCAGGGCGAACACTGAAGCTTTCTTT,CASSLLRANTEAFF,TRBV5-1,14,NA,TRBJ1-1,NA
TGTGCCAGTAGTAGGGGACTAGCGGGGGAGTTAGCCAAAAACATTCAGTACTTC,CASSRGLAGELAKNIQYF,TRBV19,18,TRBD2,TRBJ2-4,few
TGTGCCAGCAGCTCTGTTTCTAGGGACTACACAGATACGCAGTATTTT,CASSSVSRDYTDTQYF,TRBV7-9,16,TRBD2,TRBJ2-3,NA
TGTGCCATCAGTGGTACACCTGGCAATCAGCCCCAGCATTTT,CAISGTPGNQPQHF,TRBV10-3,14,NA,TRBJ1-5,NA
TGCGCCAGCAGCCAAGATGACTTTGCGGGCGAAAATGAAAAACTGTTTTTT,CASSQDDFAGENEKLFF,TRBV4-3,17,NA,TRBJ1-4,NA
TGTGCCAGCAGCTTAGCAGGCAGGTTCTCCTACGAGCAGTACTTC,CASSLAGRFSYEQYF,TRBV11-2,15,NA,TRBJ2-7,NA
TGTGCCTGGAGTGGGGCAGACGCTGGGCCCCAGCATTTT,CAWSGADAGPQHF,TRBV30,13,NA,TRBJ1-5,NA
TGTGCCAGTAGTATCGGGACAGGGGGCGTCTACACCTTC,CASSIGTGGVYTF,TRBV19,13,TRBD1,TRBJ1-2,NA
TGTGCCAGCAGTTACTACCCTGGAGGGGGCGAGACCCAGTACTTC,CASSYYPGGGETQYF,TRBV6-5,15,NA,TRBJ2-5,NA
TGTGCCAGCAGCTTAGTAGGCGGGACCGCGAGCACTGAAGCTTTCTTT,CASSLVGGTASTEAFF,TRBV7-2,16,NA,TRBJ1-1,few
TGTGCCAGCAGTGACGGGACTAGCGGGGGGGCAGATACGCAGTATTTT,CASSDGTSGGADTQYF,TRBV6-4,16,TRBD2,TRBJ2-3,NA
TGTGCCAGCAGCTCCCCGTCCAGTCGGAGCACCGGGGAGCTGTTTTTT,CASSSPSSRSTGELFF,TRBV5-4,16,NA,TRBJ2-2,NA
TGCAGCGTTACTCCGACAGGGGGCTGTTCACCCCTCCACTTT,CSVTPTGGCSPLHF,TRBV29-1,14,TRBD1,TRBJ1-6,NA
TGTGCCAGCAGCGTAGGTGGGGGGACCAATGAGCAGTTCTTC,CASSVGGGTNEQFF,TRBV9,14,NA,TRBJ2-1,NA
TGTGCCATCAGTGGGGGCGGCGAGCAGTACTTC,CAISGGGEQYF,TRBV10-3,11,NA,TRBJ2-7,few
TGTGCCAGCAGTCCCCATCCCGGGACAGGGAAAAACATTCAGTACTTC,CASSPHPGTGKNIQYF,TRBV27,16,TRBD1,TRBJ2-4,NA
TGTGCCAGCAGCGTACTTGAGGGGACTAGCGATACGCAGTATTTT,CASSVLEGTSDTQYF,TRBV9,15,TRBD2,TRBJ2-3,NA
TGTGCCAGCTCACCACGGGACTTGGACAGAATGAACACTGAAGCTTTCTTT,CASSPRDLDRMNTEAFF,TRBV18,17,NA,TRBJ1-1,once
TGTGCCAGCTCACCGCTCGATGCTACCCCTAACTATGGCTACACCTTC,CASSPLDATPNYGYTF,TRBV18,16,NA,TRBJ1-2,few
TGTGCCAGCAGCTTGGGGACAGGGGGCGGAGTGACCCAGTACTTC,CASSLGTGGGVTQYF,TRBV5-6,15,TRBD1,TRBJ2-5,once
TGTGCCAGCAGTGAAGCTCACCGCTATGGCTACACCTTC,CASSEAHRYGYTF,TRBV2,13,NA,TRBJ1-2,NA
TGTGCCAGCAGCCCTCAGGGATATGGCACAGATACGCAGTATTTT,CASSPQGYGTDTQYF,TRBV11-2,15,NA,TRBJ2-3,few
TGTGCTAGTGGTCCCCTGACAGGGAAGGACTATGGCTACACCTTC,CASGPLTGKDYGYTF,TRBV12-5,15,TRBD1,TRBJ1-2,NA
TGTGCCAGCAGTACAGGCGCCTATGGCTACACCTTC,CASSTGAYGYTF,TRBV6-5,12,NA,TRBJ1-2,few
TGTGCCAGCAGTCCCAAGGTCCTAGGCAGGGTGGCTCAGCCCCAGCATTTT,CASSPKVLGRVAQPQHF,TRBV2,17,NA,TRBJ1-5,few
TGTGCCAGCAGCTTAGGTTTGAGGCAGGGACCGAACTATGGCTACACCTTC,CASSLGLRQGPNYGYTF,TRBV13,17,NA,TRBJ1-2,few
TGTGCCACCAGCGGGACTAGCGGAAGCACAGATACGCAGTATTTT,CATSGTSGSTDTQYF,TRBV15,15,TRBD2,TRBJ2-3,many
TGTGCCAGCTCTGCGGGGGGCCTCGATACGCAGTATTTT,CASSAGGLDTQYF,TRBV2,13,TRBD2,TRBJ2-3,NA
TGTGCCAGCAGCGAGGACAGGGCTAATTCACCCCTCCACTTT,CASSEDRANSPLHF,TRBV7-9,14,TRBD1,TRBJ1-6,few
TGCGCCAGCAGCCCCCGGGACAGGGGGCCACAAAATGAAAAACTGTTTTTT,CASSPRDRGPQNEKLFF,TRBV4-1,17,TRBD1,TRBJ1-4,NA
TGTGCCAGCAGCGCAAACCCCAGTAGTGGAGATACGCAGTATTTT,CASSANPSSGDTQYF,TRBV9,15,NA,TRBJ2-3,NA
TGCGCCAGCAGCTTGTGGCGAAGCCAAGAGACCCAGTACTTC,CASSLWRSQETQYF,TRBV5-1,14,NA,TRBJ2-5,few
TGTGCCAGCAGCTTGTACGGTTATAGCAATCAGCCCCAGCATTTT,CASSLYGYSNQPQHF,TRBV5-4,15,NA,TRBJ1-5,few